These 13 T cell receptor beta chains came from one sample sequenced in a study of spatial heterogeneity in lung cancer. Broader study findings: Counts of expanded intratumoral alpha and beta TCRs tracked tumor mutation counts.

Documented time point: sample taken at primary tumor resection. No antigens are known for them. Each CDR3 protein is one row after TCRdb ran MiXCR on the 5' RACE reads. The sample lists a few thousand distinct CDR3 sequences, 3.5% to 4% occurring once. The material was lung tumor tissue, obtained at surgery. The receptors here all came from a female donor with early-stage non-small cell lung cancer.

This clonotype has a count of ten or more. This rearrangement joins TRBV30 to TRBJ2-7; possibly TRBD1 or TRBD2 for D (7 bases each). The length of the CDR3 is 11 residues. In germline, CDR1 is GTSNPN, CDR2 SVGIG (reference sequence). Trimming took off 3 bases at V and 11 bases at J, with 14 bases between the two ends. In DNA, the CDR3 is TGTGCCTGGAGGGAGACAGGGAGGGAGTACTTC. Residues: CAWRETGREYF.

This clonotype was observed at least ten times. This rearrangement joins TRBV7-9 to TRBJ2-7, with 7 bases that match TRBD2. The CDR3 loop spans 13 amino acids. V was clipped by 1 base and J by 5 bases; unmatched bases: 2. Germline V lookup: CDR1 SEHNR, CDR2 FQNEAQ (reference sequence). The chain's CDR3 is CASSLGRGDEQYF. The CDR3 nucleotides are TGTGCCAGCAGCTTAGGTCGGGGGGACGAGCAGTACTTC.

This clonotype was detected many times. The chain combines TRBV27 with TRBJ2-1; 9 nucleotides agree with TRBD2. The CDR3 sequence is 15 residues long. From germline, CDR1 is MNHEY and CDR2 SMNVEV (reference sequence). J was trimmed by 9 bases and V by 1 base; bases with no gene match: 7. The CDR3: CASSLLVAGVGEQFF. CDR3 DNA sequence: TGTGCCAGCAGTTTATTGGTAGCGGGAGTGGGTGAGCAGTTCTTC.

Many counts were recorded for this clonotype. The V gene is TRBV6-5, the J gene TRBJ2-5; D remains unclear. Per germline, CDR1 MNHEY and CDR2 SVGAGI. V gave up 0 bases and J gave up 2 bases, with 10 bases separating them. The CDR3 runs to 15 residues. This chain's CDR3 is CASSYSPGTQETQYF. As DNA, the CDR3 is TGTGCCAGCAGTTACTCCCCTGGAACTCAAGAGACCCAGTACTTC.

In this sample, this clonotype turned up many times. The chain is built from TRBV25-1 and TRBJ2-1; TRBD2 agrees at 8 bases. The V gene end was trimmed by 3 bases and the J gene end by 5 bases; junction bases not matched to a gene: 6. The germline V gene encodes CDR1 MGHDK and CDR2 SYGVNS. The CDR3 length is 15 residues. The CDR3 loop reads CASSDPIAGHNEQFF. In DNA, the CDR3 is TGTGCCAGCAGTGATCCGATAGCGGGGCACAATGAGCAGTTCTTC.

Within the sample, this clonotype is medium-sized. The J gene is TRBJ1-5, the V gene TRBV10-3; D is undetermined. Trimming removed 11 bases from V and 0 bases from J, with 14 bases in between. Per germline, CDR1 ENHRY and CDR2 SYGVKD. The CDR3 is made up of 14 amino acids. The CDR3 region is CAAGEGYSNQPQHF. Written as DNA, the CDR3 is TGTGCCGCCGGGGAAGGTTATAGCAATCAGCCCCAGCATTTT.

This clonotype is medium-sized. The V call is TRBV12-3 or TRBV12-4, the J call TRBJ2-1; a possible D gene is TRBD2 (6 bases). The CDR3 consists of 14 residues. V lost 6 bases to trimming and J lost 9 bases, with 18 bases between them. The CDR3 bases are TGTGCCAGCAGCCTTGGCGGGGTGTCCAGTGAGCAGTTCTTC. Encoded protein: CASSLGGVSSEQFF.

This clonotype was found many times. The rearrangement joins TRBV18 to TRBJ1-5, with 9 bases identical to TRBD1. After removal of 4 bases from V and 3 bases from J, the junction contained 4 bases not matched to a gene. Germline values: CDR1 KGHSH, CDR2 LQKENI. The CDR3 length is 15 residues. The CDR3 protein is CASSLTGGTNQPQHF. The DNA of the CDR3 is TGTGCCAGCTCACTAACAGGGGGCACCAATCAGCCCCAGCATTTT.

This clonotype was detected ten times or more. The V gene is TRBV7-9, the J gene TRBJ1-1; the D gene is possibly TRBD1 (6 bases). The V end lost 10 bases, the J end lost 4 bases, and 16 bases lay between the germline ends. Per the germline V gene, CDR1 is SEHNR and CDR2 is FQNEAQ (reference sequence). The CDR3 spans 13 residues. The DNA for the CDR3 is TGTGCCATTCGGGGGGGGCGCGGCACTGAAGCTTTCTTT. Translation gives CAIRGGRGTEAFF.

The rearrangement uses TRBV5-1 and TRBJ2-1, with D possibly TRBD1 on 5 matching bases. The V and J ends lost 1 base and 5 bases respectively, with 13 bases between them. The length of the CDR3 is 15 residues. Germline-derived CDR1 and CDR2 are SGHRS and YFSETQ. The CDR3 region has the DNA TGCGCCAGCAGCTTGAGATCAGGGTGGGACAATGAGCAGTTCTTC. This translates into CASSLRSGWDNEQFF.

This clonotype appeared many times. The V and J genes are TRBV6-5 and TRBJ1-2, with 7 bases lining up with TRBD1. CDR3 length: 12 residues. Trimming at V came to 2 bases and at J to 8 bases, leaving 2 bases not matched to a gene. Germline V gene lookup returns CDR1 MNHEY and CDR2 SVGAGI. CDR3 sequence: CASSYGQVGYTF. For the CDR3, the DNA is TGTGCCAGCAGTTACGGACAGGTCGGCTACACCTTC.

This clonotype was seen ten or more times. The chain uses TRBV18 and TRBJ2-5, with 8 bases lining up with TRBD1. The CDR3 has 16 residues. Germline V gene data show CDR1 as KGHSH and CDR2 as LQKENI. The V segment lost 0 bases and the J segment 4 bases; nucleotides outside the gene matches: 7. This CDR3 reads CASSPPILDRGETQYF. In DNA, the CDR3 is TGTGCCAGCTCACCACCGATATTAGACAGGGGAGAGACCCAGTACTTC.

This clonotype has a count of ten or more. The gene calls are TRBV30 and TRBJ1-4; tentative D call: TRBD1 (5 bases). V dropped 3 bases and J dropped 3 bases, with 17 bases sitting between them. Looked up from germline, CDR1 is GTSNPN and CDR2 is SVGIG (reference sequence). CDR3 length equals 16 residues. In nucleotides, the CDR3 is TGTGCCTGGAGAGACGACCCAACGGGACCTAATGAAAAACTGTTTTTT. Translating gives CAWRDDPTGPNEKLFF.